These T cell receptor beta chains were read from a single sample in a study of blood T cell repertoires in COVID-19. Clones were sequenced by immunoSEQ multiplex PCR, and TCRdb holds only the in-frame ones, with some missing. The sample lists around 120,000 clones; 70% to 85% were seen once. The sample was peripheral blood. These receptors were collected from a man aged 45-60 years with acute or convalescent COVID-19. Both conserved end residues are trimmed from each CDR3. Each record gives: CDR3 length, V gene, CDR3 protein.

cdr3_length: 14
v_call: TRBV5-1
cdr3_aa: ASSLVLAGAPHEQY

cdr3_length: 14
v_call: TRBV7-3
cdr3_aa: ASSLVAGADTGELF

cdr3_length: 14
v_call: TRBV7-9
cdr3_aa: ASSLARLGEGYEQY

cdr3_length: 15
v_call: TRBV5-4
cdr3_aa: ASSLGVGLAGRYEQY

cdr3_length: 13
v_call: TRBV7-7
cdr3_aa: ASSAATVSYNEQF

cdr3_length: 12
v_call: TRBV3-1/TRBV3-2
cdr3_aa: ASSQEPRSGEQY

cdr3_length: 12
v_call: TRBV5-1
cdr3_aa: ASSGPGQSYGYT

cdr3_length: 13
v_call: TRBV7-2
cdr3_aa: ASSLAGALSSEQY

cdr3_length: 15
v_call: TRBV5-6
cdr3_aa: ASSITVAGGGRNEQF

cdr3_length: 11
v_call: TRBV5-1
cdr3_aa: ASSPGSGYGYT

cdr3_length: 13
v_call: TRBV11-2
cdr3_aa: ASSSYPGQFSEAF

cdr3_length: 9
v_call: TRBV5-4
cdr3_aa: ASSDRHGYT

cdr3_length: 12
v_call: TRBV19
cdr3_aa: ASCEAGVWGTQY

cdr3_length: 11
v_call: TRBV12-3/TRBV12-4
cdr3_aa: ASSLGGPFEQY

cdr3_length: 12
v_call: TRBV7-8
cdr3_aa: ASSLAGGGYEQY

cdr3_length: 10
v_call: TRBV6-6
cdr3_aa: ASSFGNQPQH

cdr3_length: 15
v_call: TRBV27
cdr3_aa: ASSRTGFATTYNEQF

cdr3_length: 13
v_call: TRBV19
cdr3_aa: ASSPTSGVFYEQY

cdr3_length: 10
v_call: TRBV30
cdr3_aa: AWGQSNQPQH

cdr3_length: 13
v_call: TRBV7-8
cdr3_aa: ASSYRVLTDNEQF

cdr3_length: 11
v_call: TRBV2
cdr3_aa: ASSERPGGDHC

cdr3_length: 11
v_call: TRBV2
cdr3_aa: ARRAGTYNEQF

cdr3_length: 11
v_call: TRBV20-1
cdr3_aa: SASSRRDYGYT

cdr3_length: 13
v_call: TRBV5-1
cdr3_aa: ASSSPAGQGAGAF

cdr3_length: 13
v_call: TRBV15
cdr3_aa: ATSLGGGGSDTQY

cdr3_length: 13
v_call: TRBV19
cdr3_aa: ASSIKGGVGFGYT

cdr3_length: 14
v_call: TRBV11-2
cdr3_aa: ASSSWTGPSGNTIY

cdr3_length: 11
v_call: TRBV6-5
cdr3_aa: AAIDRAYNEQF

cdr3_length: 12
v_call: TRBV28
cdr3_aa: ASSSRTGYTEAF

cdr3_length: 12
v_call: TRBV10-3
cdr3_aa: AISDSGLGKEQY

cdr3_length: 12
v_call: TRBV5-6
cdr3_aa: ASSALGEEETQY

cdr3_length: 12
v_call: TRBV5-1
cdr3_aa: ASSYGQGSWEQY

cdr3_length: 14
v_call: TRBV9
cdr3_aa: ASSVGDSGSTDTQY

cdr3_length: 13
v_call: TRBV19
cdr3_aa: ASSSAITSYNEQF

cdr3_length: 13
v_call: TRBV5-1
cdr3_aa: ASSHFGGGSDEQY

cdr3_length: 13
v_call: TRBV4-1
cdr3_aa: ASSLEGHLNQPQH

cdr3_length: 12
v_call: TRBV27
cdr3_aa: ASSSQGRGDTQY

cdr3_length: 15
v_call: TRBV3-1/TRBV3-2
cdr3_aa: ASSLPLARIGGNEQF

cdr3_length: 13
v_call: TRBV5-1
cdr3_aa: ASSLQGMGNEKLF

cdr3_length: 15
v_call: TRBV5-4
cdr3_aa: ASSPSGQGWVTGELF